This T cell receptor (beta chain) was found in a study of blood T cells in healthy people across ages. Donors were healthy Caucasian individuals from Russia aged roughly 6 to 100. Using a J-beta primer mix together with a sample-barcoded 5' primer, a second PCR was run for roughly 7 to 12 cycles. A 12-random-nucleotide template-switch adaptor tagged each cDNA molecule. Samples each returned at least 2.5 million CDR3-containing paired-end reads. From the 5' RACE reads, TCRdb called clonotypes with MiXCR, one entry per CDR3 protein. Found here are about 970,000 distinct CDR3 sequences, around 54% of them singletons; the top ten hold about a fifth. The TCR was taken from a woman aged 55-70 years in good health. Sequenced sample: blood.

CDR3 coding DNA: TGTGCCATCAGTGGAGTCCAGCCCACCTACGAGCAGTACTTC. It encodes CAISGVQPTYEQYF. V gene TRBV10-3 combines with J gene TRBJ2-7, with no clear D. The CDR3 is 14 residues long. V was shortened by 4 bases and J by 2 bases, with 12 bases between the two germline ends. Germline V gene data show CDR1 as ENHRY and CDR2 as SYGVKD.